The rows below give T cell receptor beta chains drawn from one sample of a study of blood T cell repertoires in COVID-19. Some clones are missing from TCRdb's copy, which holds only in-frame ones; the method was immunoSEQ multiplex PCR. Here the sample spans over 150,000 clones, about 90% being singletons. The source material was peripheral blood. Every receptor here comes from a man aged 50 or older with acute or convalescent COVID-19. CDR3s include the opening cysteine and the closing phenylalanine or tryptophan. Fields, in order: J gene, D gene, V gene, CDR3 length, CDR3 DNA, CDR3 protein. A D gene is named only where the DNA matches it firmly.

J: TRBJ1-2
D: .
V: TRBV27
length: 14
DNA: TGTGCCAGCAGCCTCACAGGGAATAGTCGTGGCTACACCTTC
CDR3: CASSLTGNSRGYTF

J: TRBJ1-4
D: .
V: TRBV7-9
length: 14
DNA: TGTGCCAGCAGCTCCAGGAAAACTAATGAAAAACTGTTTTTT
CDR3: CASSSRKTNEKLFF

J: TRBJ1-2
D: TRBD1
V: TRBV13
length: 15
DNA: TGTGCCAGCAGCTTAGGTCAGGGGGCGAACTATGGCTACACCTTC
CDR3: CASSLGQGANYGYTF

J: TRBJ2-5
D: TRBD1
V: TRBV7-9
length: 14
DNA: TGTGCCAGCAGTCGACAGGGGGTCCAAGAGACCCAGTACTTC
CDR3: CASSRQGVQETQYF

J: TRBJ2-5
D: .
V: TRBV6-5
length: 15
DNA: TGTGCCAGCAGTTCAAGGGGGTCGCCGGGGGAGACCCAGTACTTC
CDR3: CASSSRGSPGETQYF

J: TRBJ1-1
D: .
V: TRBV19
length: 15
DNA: TGTGCCAGTAGTACCTCGACAAGGAGGTACACTGAAGCTTTCTTT
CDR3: CASSTSTRRYTEAFF

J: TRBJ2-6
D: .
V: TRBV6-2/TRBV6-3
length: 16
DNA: TGTGCCAGCAGCCTAGACTGGGGGCCAGGGGCCAACGTCCTGACTTTC
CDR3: CASSLDWGPGANVLTF

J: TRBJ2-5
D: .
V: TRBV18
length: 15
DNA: TGTGCCAGCTCACGCGGACAGCCAAATCAAGAGACCCAGTACTTC
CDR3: CASSRGQPNQETQYF

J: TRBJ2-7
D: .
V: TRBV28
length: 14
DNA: TGTGCCAGCTACCCTGATGCCGGGGAGTACGAGCAGTACTTC
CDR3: CASYPDAGEYEQYF

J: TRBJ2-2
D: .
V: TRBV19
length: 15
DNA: TGTGCCAGTAGTACGCGAACCGGGGACACCGGGGAGCTGTTTTTT
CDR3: CASSTRTGDTGELFF